Listed below are T cell receptor beta chains from one sample, sequenced in a study of blood T cell repertoires in COVID-19. The data were produced by immunoSEQ multiplex PCR, yet TCRdb's version contains in-frame clones alone and is incomplete. Of over 250,000 clones listed, under 90% are singletons. What was sequenced was PBMCs or T cells enriched from blood (not recorded which). These receptors originate from a man aged 25 to 40 with acute COVID-19. CDR3s include the opening cysteine and the closing phenylalanine or tryptophan. A D gene is named only where the DNA matches it firmly. The size of a clone is reported for some rows only, either as once, few or many, or as a class for expanded clones.

V	J	size	D	DNA	CDR3
TRBV19	TRBJ1-2	-	-	TGTGCCAGTAGTCGCCCCGGGGGCTACACCTTC	CASSRPGGYTF
TRBV7-8	TRBJ1-5	-	-	TGTGCCAGCAGCTTAGATCCTGGGAGGGGCCGGCCCCAGCATTTT	CASSLDPGRGRPQHF
TRBV2	TRBJ1-6	-	TRBD1	TGTGCCAGCAGCCCCTACGGGACAGGGTTTTCACCCCTCCACTTT	CASSPYGTGFSPLHF
TRBV6-5	TRBJ1-2	-	-	TGTGCCAGCAGGGATAACAGGGACAACTATGGCTACACCTTC	CASRDNRDNYGYTF
TRBV11-3	TRBJ2-2	-	-	TGTGCCAGCAACGACAGGTCTAGCGGGGAGCTGTTTTTT	CASNDRSSGELFF
TRBV7-8	TRBJ1-5	-	TRBD1	TGTGCCAGCAGCGTGGGACAGGGGAATCAGCCCCAGCATTTT	CASSVGQGNQPQHF
TRBV3-1/TRBV3-2	TRBJ1-2	-	-	TGTGCCAGCAGCCCGGACTTTAGGGAGGGCTACACCTTC	CASSPDFREGYTF
TRBV7-2	TRBJ2-5	-	-	TGTGCCAGCAGCTCAGGGTTATGGGAGACCCAGTACTTC	CASSSGLWETQYF
TRBV9	TRBJ1-3	once	-	TGTGCCAGCAGCGTGCTTGACAGCTCTGGAAACACCATATATTTT	CASSVLDSSGNTIYF
TRBV19	TRBJ2-5	-	TRBD2	TGTGCCAGTAGTATAGGGGTGTCGAGCGGGAGTTCGGGGTGGGAGACCCAGTACTTC	CASSIGVSSGSSGWETQYF
TRBV6-5	TRBJ2-1	once	TRBD1	TGTGCCAGCAGGCAGGGGGCCAATGAGCAGTTCTTC	CASRQGANEQFF
TRBV19	TRBJ1-3	-	TRBD1	TGTGCCAGTAGTCTCGAGACAGGGCGTAGGACTGGAAACACCATATATTTT	CASSLETGRRTGNTIYF
TRBV27	TRBJ1-1	few	-	TGTGCCAGCAGTTTATTCAGGGGCGCCCAGAACACTGAAGCTTTCTTT	CASSLFRGAQNTEAFF
TRBV29-1	TRBJ1-2	-	-	TGCAGCGCCGACAGTTTTTATGGCTACACCTTC	CSADSFYGYTF
TRBV18	TRBJ1-4	-	TRBD1	TGTGCCAGCTCACACGACAGGGGAACTAATGAAAAACTGTTTTTT	CASSHDRGTNEKLFF
TRBV6-5	TRBJ1-2	-	-	TGTGCCAGCAGCTCCCGAGGATACTATGGCTACACCTTC	CASSSRGYYGYTF
TRBV11-1	TRBJ2-1	-	TRBD1	TGTGCCAGCAGATTGACAGGGAAGATTGGGCAGTTCTTC	CASRLTGKIGQFF
TRBV29-1	TRBJ2-5	-	-	TGCAGCGTTGTAGGGCTAGCCGGGGAGACCCAGTACTTC	CSVVGLAGETQYF
TRBV19	TRBJ2-6	-	TRBD1	TGTGCCAGTAGTATGACCCCAACAGGGGCTGGTTCTGGGGCCAACGTCCTGACTTTC	CASSMTPTGAGSGANVLTF
TRBV2	TRBJ1-1	-	TRBD1	TGTGCCAGCACCAAACTCTACAGGGGACAGAACACTGAAGCTTTCTTT	CASTKLYRGQNTEAFF
TRBV10-3	TRBJ2-3	-	-	TGTGCCATCAGTGATTTAGTCCGGGGGAGAGATACGCAGTATTTT	CAISDLVRGRDTQYF
TRBV6-4	TRBJ1-6	-	-	TGTGCCAGCAGGAGTGGACGGGATAGTTCACCCCTCCACTTT	CASRSGRDSSPLHF
TRBV27	TRBJ1-2	-	TRBD1	TGTGCCAGCACCACAGGGGGCTATGGCTACACCTTC	CASTTGGYGYTF
TRBV19	TRBJ2-1	-	TRBD2	TGTGCCAGTAGTAGGACTAGCGGGAGGTCCATATTGTCCTACAATGAGCAGTTCTTC	CASSRTSGRSILSYNEQFF
TRBV15	TRBJ1-4	-	-	TGTGCCACCAGCAGAGACGTGGCCGAAAAACTGTTTTTT	CATSRDVAEKLFF
TRBV6-2/TRBV6-3	TRBJ1-1	-	TRBD1	TGTGCCAGCAGTATAACAGGGGTGGAGAACACTGAAGCTTTCTTT	CASSITGVENTEAFF
TRBV12-3/TRBV12-4	TRBJ1-2	-	-	TGTGCCAGCAGGACAGGAGCTGTGGGCTACACCTTC	CASRTGAVGYTF
TRBV24-1	TRBJ1-4	-	-	TGTGCCACCGACGGGGGGGCGGACAGAACTAATGAAAAACTGTTTTTT	CATDGGADRTNEKLFF
TRBV15	TRBJ1-4	-	TRBD1	TGTGCCACCAGCACTCGACAGGGAATAGAGGAAAAACTGTTTTTT	CATSTRQGIEEKLFF
TRBV4-2	TRBJ1-2	-	TRBD1	TGTGCCAGCAGCCAGGCCGGGACAGCCGAAAAGTACTACACCTTC	CASSQAGTAEKYYTF
TRBV5-1	TRBJ2-3	-	-	TGTGCCAGCAGCTTGGGTGGGAGGACAGATACGCAGTATTTT	CASSLGGRTDTQYF
TRBV29-1	TRBJ2-5	-	-	TGCAGCGTCGCAATTCCGGGTCTAAGCCACTTC	CSVAIPGLSHF
TRBV7-6	TRBJ1-1	-	-	TGTGCCAGCAGCTATGGTACATTCAACACTGAAGCTTTCTTT	CASSYGTFNTEAFF
TRBV18	TRBJ2-2	-	TRBD1	TGTGCCAGCTCACCGCCTGGACAGGGGAGCGGGGAGCTGTTTTTT	CASSPPGQGSGELFF
TRBV30	TRBJ1-2	-	-	TGTGCCTCGTCGTGGGCGCCCTATGGCTACACCTTC	CASSWAPYGYTF
TRBV11-2	TRBJ2-2	-	TRBD1	TGTGCCAGCAGCTTGGGGACAGTGGGCACCGGGGAGCTGTTTTTT	CASSLGTVGTGELFF
TRBV28	TRBJ2-1	-	TRBD2	TGTGCCAGCACCCCTCAGCGGGGAAGGGAGCAGTTCTTC	CASTPQRGREQFF
TRBV30	TRBJ1-5	-	-	TGTGCCTGGAGTCAAACAGGGCTAGCAAATCAGCCCCAGCATTTT	CAWSQTGLANQPQHF
TRBV19	TRBJ1-4	-	TRBD1	TGTGCCAGTAGTATCGGGACAGGGCCAGAAAAACTGTTTTTT	CASSIGTGPEKLFF
TRBV6-4	TRBJ2-2	-	-	TGTGCCAGCAGTGTGGGCCGAAACACCGGGGAGCTGTTTTTT	CASSVGRNTGELFF
TRBV6-4	TRBJ2-3	many	-	TGTGCCAGCAGTGACGGAGGGGCTAGCGTGGATACGCAGTATTTT	CASSDGGASVDTQYF
TRBV24-1	TRBJ1-5	-	-	TGTGCCACCAGTGACACACAGGGTATTAGCAATCAGCCCCAGCATTTT	CATSDTQGISNQPQHF
TRBV6-5	TRBJ2-1	-	TRBD2	TGTGCCAGCAGTACAGGGACTAGCGGGCATGAGCAGTTCTTC	CASSTGTSGHEQFF
TRBV6-2/TRBV6-3	TRBJ2-3	-	TRBD2	TGTGCCACCAGCGGTAGCGGGTCCGCAGATACGCAGTATTTT	CATSGSGSADTQYF
TRBV29-1	TRBJ2-3	-	-	TGCAGCGTTGACAGACGGGGGTCGGATACGCAGTATTTT	CSVDRRGSDTQYF
TRBV11-3	TRBJ1-6	-	TRBD1	TGTGCCAGCAGTTCCACACAGGGGAGAGTAGAATCACCCCTCCACTTT	CASSSTQGRVESPLHF
TRBV28	TRBJ1-1	-	TRBD1	TGTGCCAGCAGACAACAGGGGGGGAACACTGAAGCTTTCTTT	CASRQQGGNTEAFF
TRBV6-4	TRBJ1-2	-	-	TGTGCCAGCACCCCGGACTTTGGTTCCTATGGCTACACCTTC	CASTPDFGSYGYTF
TRBV6-4	TRBJ2-1	-	TRBD2	TGTGCCAGCAGTGACTCACCGGGACTAGCCCACAATGAGCAGTTCTTC	CASSDSPGLAHNEQFF